These 15 T cell receptor beta chains came from one sample sequenced in a study of a mutant IDH1 vaccine in newly diagnosed glioma. Time point described: week 23, last vaccination. It was 300 ug of mutant IDH1 20-mer peptide that made up each vaccine dose, given with topical imiquimod. Produced via immunoSEQ multiplex PCR; TCRdb's table is partial and in-frame only. Among approximately 35,000 clones, roughly 90% were seen once, and the ten largest hold approximately 2.4%. Their specific antigens are unknown. Sequenced here: PBMCs, sampled from a glioma patient whose treatment included an IDH1 peptide vaccine. The source of these receptors is a man aged 40-50 years with glioma.

V gene TRBV5-5 combines with J gene TRBJ1-5, with no clear D. V gave up 2 bases and J gave up 7 bases, with 13 bases separating them. The CDR3 covers 14 residues. CDR1 and CDR2 from the germline V gene are SGHKS and YYEKEE (reference sequence). CDR3 nucleotide sequence: TGTGCCAGCAGCTTTTTGGGTAGTGAGCAGCCCCAGCATTTT. This codes for CASSFLGSEQPQHF. Complete variable domain (other parts from reference TRBV5-5 and TRBJ1-5): DAGVTQSPTHLIKTRGQQVTLRCSPISGHKSVSWYQQVLGQGPQFIFQYYEKEERGRGNFPDRFSARQFPNYSSELNVNALLLGDSALYLCASSFLGSEQPQHFGDGTRLSIL.

CDR3 protein: CASSFAGSSYEQYF. CDR3 coding DNA: TGTGCCAGCAGTTTCGCGGGGAGCTCCTACGAGCAGTACTTC. The V gene is TRBV28, the J gene TRBJ2-7; maybe TRBD2 (6 bases). Germline assignment: CDR1 MDHEN and CDR2 SYDVKM. The CDR3 covers 14 residues. V dropped 3 bases and J dropped 0 bases, with 9 bases sitting between them.

J is TRBJ2-5 and V is TRBV11-2; D unclear. Germline V gene lookup returns CDR1 SGHAT and CDR2 FQNNGV. Trimming pared 0 bases from V and 4 bases from J, leaving 6 bases between. The CDR3 loop spans 13 amino acids. The chain's CDR3 is CASSLESGETQYF. The CDR3 bases are TGTGCCAGCAGCTTAGAGTCCGGAGAGACCCAGTACTTC.

This clone occurred once. The chain carries TRBV15 and TRBJ2-1; 9 bases align to TRBD1. The junction had 5 bases not matched to a gene; V was cut back by 4 bases and J by 7 bases. CDR1 is LNHNV and CDR2 is YYDKDF in the germline V gene (reference sequence). The CDR3 contains 14 residues. The chain's CDR3 is CATSTGTGKNEQFF. In DNA form, the CDR3 reads TGTGCCACCAGCACCGGGACAGGGAAAAATGAGCAGTTCTTC.

The chain is built from TRBV18 and TRBJ1-1; weak D call: TRBD1 (6 bases). The CDR3 runs 14 residues. Trimming cost V 3 bases and J 7 bases, with 15 bases left between them. Germline V gene sequence: CDR1 KGHSH, CDR2 LQKENI. The CDR3 sequence is CASSPERGALEAFF. Written as DNA, the CDR3 is TGTGCCAGCTCACCGGAAAGGGGGGCCCTTGAAGCTTTCTTT.

The gene calls are TRBV2 and TRBJ2-2, with TRBD1 matching over 9 bases. The CDR3 spans 15 residues. Looked up from germline, CDR1 is SNHLY and CDR2 is FYNNEI. V shed 6 bases and J 7 bases; nucleotides not matched to a gene: 9. For the CDR3, the DNA is TGTGCCAGCAGAGAAAACAGGGGGCGAGGCGGGGAGCTGTTTTTT. It specifies CASRENRGRGGELFF. Together with reference TRBV2 and TRBJ2-2, the CDR3 gives the full variable domain: EPEVTQTPSHQVTQMGQEVILRCVPISNHLYFYWYRQILGQKVEFLVSFYNNEISEKSEIFDDQFSVERPDGSNFTLKIRSTKLEDSAMYFCASRENRGRGGELFFGEGSRLTVL.

This clone was seen once. CDR3 sequence reads: CASSLDGRNEQFF. CDR3 in DNA: TGTGCCAGCAGCTTGGACGGACGAAATGAGCAGTTCTTC. The chain has TRBV5-4 and TRBJ2-1, with D unresolved. The CDR3 runs to 13 residues. V lost 0 bases and J 7 bases, leaving 8 bases between the germline ends. Germline CDR1 SGHNT, CDR2 YYREEE (reference sequence).

This rearrangement joins TRBV10-3 to TRBJ1-1; 11 bases match TRBD1. CDR1 ENHRY and CDR2 SYGVKD come from the germline V gene. The CDR3 contains 15 residues. V trimming: 6 bases; J trimming: 4 bases; junction bases outside the gene matches: 7. Here the CDR3 DNA reads TGTGCCATCAGCGGCGCGGGACAGGGGGTCACTGAAGCTTTCTTT. Residues: CAISGAGQGVTEAFF.

The J gene is TRBJ2-5, the V gene TRBV18; D call uncertain. V gave up 6 bases and J gave up 5 bases, with 10 bases separating them. Germline CDR1 is KGHSH and CDR2 is LQKENI. The CDR3 totals 12 residues. CDR3 in DNA: TGTGCCAGCTCCAACGGCGGTGAGACCCAGTACTTC. It specifies CASSNGGETQYF.

The V and J genes are TRBV27 and TRBJ1-2, with 8 bases that match TRBD1. Germline values: CDR1 MNHEY, CDR2 SMNVEV (reference sequence). The CDR3 consists of 14 residues. V was clipped by 4 bases and J by 4 bases; unmatched bases: 5. The CDR3 region has the DNA TGTGCCAGCAGTTCAGCGACAGGGGTCTATGGCTACACCTTC. It specifies CASSSATGVYGYTF.

This sequence joins TRBV29-1 and TRBJ2-7, with TRBD1 identical over 9 bases. CDR1 SQVTM and CDR2 ANQGSEA come from the germline V gene. The CDR3 extends over 17 amino acids. V lost 5 bases to trimming and J lost 6 bases; unmatched junction nucleotides: 20. CDR3 protein: CSVYAGQGISLGSEQYF. The CDR3 DNA sequence: TGCAGCGTTTACGCAGGACAGGGGATCTCGCTTGGGTCCGAGCAGTACTTC.

J is TRBJ2-7 and V is TRBV7-6; weak D call: TRBD1 (5 bases). The CDR3 length is 15 residues. CDR1 and CDR2 from the germline V gene are SGHVS and FNYEAQ. V lost 1 base and J lost 6, with 16 bases in between. The CDR3 DNA follows: TGTGCCAGCAGCTTAGGCTGGGGCTTGTACCGCGAGCAGTACTTC. Its translation: CASSLGWGLYREQYF.

This clone has only a few counts. This rearrangement joins TRBV6-1 to TRBJ2-1, with no clear D. This CDR3 spans 15 amino acids. The V and J ends lost 0 bases and 2 bases respectively, with 8 bases between them. Germline V CDR1 and CDR2: MNHNS, SASEGT. The CDR3 here is CASSEASGPYNEQFF. The CDR3 nucleotides read TGTGCCAGCAGTGAAGCTTCGGGTCCCTACAATGAGCAGTTCTTC.

This sequence joins TRBV19 and TRBJ2-7; TRBD1 agrees at 7 bases. Trimming took 8 bases from V and 5 from J; bases not matched to a gene: 9. The CDR3 has 13 amino acids. Germline V lookup: CDR1 LNHDA, CDR2 SQIVND (reference sequence). Here the CDR3 reads CASSRDRPNEQYF. The CDR3 DNA is TGTGCCAGTTCCAGGGACAGACCGAACGAGCAGTACTTC.

This chain links TRBV28 with TRBJ2-1; D gene unclear. The CDR3 contains 13 residues. V was cut by 7 bases and J by 8 bases, with 15 bases left in between. Germline-derived CDR1 and CDR2 are MDHEN and SYDVKM. CDR3 bases: TGTGCCAGCACCCTTTGGAGTTCCCATGAGCAGTTCTTC. Amino acid sequence: CASTLWSSHEQFF.